The rows below give T cell receptor beta chains drawn from one sample of a study of cytomegalovirus exposure and HLA in healthy donors. TCRdb's table, derived via immunoSEQ multiplex PCR, lists solely in-frame clones and lacks some. The table lists about 170,000 clones, approximately 70% of them singletons. Specimen: PBMCs. These receptors came from a man in his forties in good health and CMV-seropositive. CDR3s include the opening cysteine and the closing phenylalanine or tryptophan. D genes are given only for firm matches. Size is stated for part of the rows, as once, few or many counts, or as a class when the clone is expanded.

CDR3aa,CDR3nt,abundance,d_gene,j_gene,v_gene
CASSQVQARGTYQETQYF,TGTGCCAGCAGCCAAGTCCAAGCCCGGGGGACGTACCAAGAGACCCAGTACTTC,few,NA,TRBJ2-5,TRBV14
CASSTPGSGGSYEQYF,TGTGCCAGTAGTACCCCCGGGAGCGGGGGATCCTACGAGCAGTACTTC,few,TRBD2,TRBJ2-7,TRBV19
CASSSRTGDEQYF,TGTGCCAGCAGCTCCCGGACAGGGGACGAGCAGTACTTC,NA,TRBD1,TRBJ2-7,TRBV7-2
CASSLPGTGTSGDRGQYF,TGTGCCAGCAGCTTGCCAGGAACCGGGACTAGCGGGGACAGAGGCCAGTACTTC,NA,TRBD2,TRBJ2-5,TRBV5-6
CASSLRAGAGTDTQYF,TGTGCCAGCAGCTTGCGGGCAGGGGCGGGCACAGATACGCAGTATTTT,NA,NA,TRBJ2-3,TRBV5-4
CAYPGRSGGYTF,TGTGCCTACCCGGGGAGGTCAGGTGGCTACACCTTC,NA,NA,TRBJ1-2,TRBV30
CASSKGQFRENTEAFF,TGTGCCAGCAGCAAGGGACAGTTCCGCGAGAACACTGAAGCTTTCTTT,NA,TRBD1,TRBJ1-1,TRBV7-9
CASSLGRGGVRDTEAFF,TGTGCCAGCAGCTTAGGCCGGGGGGGCGTGAGGGACACTGAAGCTTTCTTT,once,NA,TRBJ1-1,TRBV13
CASSLTRSGTGSNEQYF,TGTGCCAGCTCGCTCACCCGATCCGGGACAGGGTCTAACGAGCAGTACTTC,once,TRBD1,TRBJ2-7,TRBV18
CASRAFGQGTSPLHF,TGTGCCAGCAGAGCCTTTGGACAGGGAACTTCACCCCTCCACTTT,NA,TRBD1,TRBJ1-6,TRBV2
CSVGQGNPEAFF,TGCAGCGTTGGTCAGGGAAATCCCGAAGCTTTCTTT,NA,NA,TRBJ1-1,TRBV29-1
CASAPGGANVLTF,TGTGCCAGCGCCCCGGGGGGGGCCAACGTCCTGACTTTC,NA,NA,TRBJ2-6,TRBV6-6
CASSLEWGRGGYTF,TGTGCCAGCAGCTTAGAGTGGGGCAGGGGTGGCTACACCTTC,NA,NA,TRBJ1-2,TRBV7-2
CASVGSGDFGELFF,TGTGCCAGCGTGGGTAGCGGGGATTTCGGGGAGCTGTTTTTT,NA,TRBD2,TRBJ2-2,TRBV6-5
CASSLTSGGQETQYF,TGTGCCAGCAGTCTTACTAGCGGGGGCCAAGAGACCCAGTACTTC,once,TRBD2,TRBJ2-5,TRBV6-6